The T cell receptor (beta chain) under discussion was sequenced for a study of technical replicates of blood from several donors. CDR3 size: 16 residues. Trimming stripped 0 bases from V and 3 bases from J, with 15 bases between. The V gene's germline CDR1 is SQVTM and CDR2 ANQGSEA. Assay used: immunoSEQ multiplex PCR; TCRdb lists only in-frame clones, some missing. There are under 100,000 clones in the sample; 80% to 90% occur only once, and approximately 4.6% lies in the top ten. The sequence came from a human donor in good health. Some clones in this sample may be carry-over from other donors' samples. Sequenced input: PBMCs. This chain uses TRBV29-1 with TRBJ2-1; D unresolved. CDR3 amino acids: CSVEDQQLRSYNEQFF. The CDR3 DNA is TGCAGCGTTGAAGATCAACAGCTTCGAAGCTACAATGAGCAGTTCTTC.